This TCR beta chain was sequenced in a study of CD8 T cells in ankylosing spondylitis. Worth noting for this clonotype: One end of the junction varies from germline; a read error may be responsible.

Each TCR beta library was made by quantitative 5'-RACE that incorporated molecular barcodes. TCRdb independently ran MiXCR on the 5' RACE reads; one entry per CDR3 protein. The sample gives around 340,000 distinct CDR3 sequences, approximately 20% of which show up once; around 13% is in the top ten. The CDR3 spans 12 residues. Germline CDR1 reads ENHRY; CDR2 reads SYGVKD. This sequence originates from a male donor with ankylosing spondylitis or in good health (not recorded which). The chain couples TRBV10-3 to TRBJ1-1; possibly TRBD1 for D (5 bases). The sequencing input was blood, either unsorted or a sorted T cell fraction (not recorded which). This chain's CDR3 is CAIMPDNNEAFF. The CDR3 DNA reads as TGTGCCATCATGCCGGACAACAATGAAGCTTTCTTT.